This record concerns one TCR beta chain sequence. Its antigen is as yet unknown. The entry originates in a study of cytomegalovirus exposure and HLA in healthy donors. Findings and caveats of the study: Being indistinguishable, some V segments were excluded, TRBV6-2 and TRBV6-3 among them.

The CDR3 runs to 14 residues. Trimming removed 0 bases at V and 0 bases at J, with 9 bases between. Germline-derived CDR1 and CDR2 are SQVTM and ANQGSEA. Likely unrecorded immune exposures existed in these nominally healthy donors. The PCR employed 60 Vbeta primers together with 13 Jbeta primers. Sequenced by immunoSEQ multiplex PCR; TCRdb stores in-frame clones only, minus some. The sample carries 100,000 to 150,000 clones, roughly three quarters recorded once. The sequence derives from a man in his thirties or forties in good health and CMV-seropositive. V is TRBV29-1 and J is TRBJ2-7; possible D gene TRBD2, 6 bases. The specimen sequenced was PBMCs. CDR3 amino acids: CSVEEATSSYEQYF. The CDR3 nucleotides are TGCAGCGTTGAAGAGGCGACTAGCTCCTACGAGCAGTACTTC.